These 14 T cell receptor beta chains were sequenced from one sample in a study of blood T cell repertoires in COVID-19. The assay was immunoSEQ multiplex PCR, and TCRdb's table has in-frame clones only and misses some. The sample includes 150,000 to 180,000 clones, 75% to 80% seen only once; the top ten take roughly 1.5%. Material for sequencing was peripheral blood. The receptors were sampled from a man of 80 years or more with acute or convalescent COVID-19.

The CDR3 DNA sequence: TGTGCCAGCAGCTCCTACTCCAACCCTCTCCTGGATTCACCCCTCCACTTT. It codes for CASSSYSNPLLDSPLHF. This rearrangement joins TRBV5-4 to TRBJ1-6, with D hard to call. The V and J ends lost 3 bases and 8 bases respectively, with 21 bases between them. The germline gives CDR1 SGHNT, CDR2 YYREEE (reference sequence). This CDR3 region has 17 residues.

The chain joins TRBV19 to TRBJ2-5; 12 nucleotides align to TRBD2. Germline loops: CDR1 LNHDA, CDR2 SQIVND (reference sequence). The CDR3 runs to 14 residues. Trimming removed 5 bases from V and 2 bases from J; junction bases left unmatched: 0. This chain's CDR3 is CASSLAGGQETQYF. The CDR3 DNA sequence: TGTGCCAGTAGTCTAGCGGGGGGGCAAGAGACCCAGTACTTC. The full variable domain, rest sourced from reference TRBV19 and TRBJ2-5, is DGGITQSPKYLFRKEGQNVTLSCEQNLNHDAMYWYRQDPGQGLRLIYYSQIVNDFQKGDIAEGYSVSREKKESFPLTVTSAQKNPTAFYLCASSLAGGQETQYFGPGTRLLVL.

The rearrangement joins TRBV18 to TRBJ1-1, with D unresolved. V lost 2 bases to trimming and J lost 4 bases, with 11 bases between them. The CDR3 sequence is 14 residues long. The germline V gene encodes CDR1 KGHSH and CDR2 LQKENI. The CDR3 region has the DNA TGTGCCAGCTCACCAGGAGGGCGATTCACTGAAGCTTTCTTT. It specifies CASSPGGRFTEAFF.

The chain is built from TRBV18 and TRBJ2-7; the match to TRBD1 covers 8 bases. The V gene's germline CDR1 is KGHSH and CDR2 LQKENI. The CDR3 totals 14 residues. Trimming took 3 bases from V and 2 from J; bases not matched to a gene: 3. CDR3 sequence reads: CASSPGQAAYEQYV. The CDR3 nucleotides read TGTGCCAGCTCACCGGGACAGGCCGCCTACGAGCAGTACGTC.

The chain has TRBV5-4 and TRBJ2-5, with D tentatively TRBD1 (5 bases). Per the germline V gene, CDR1 is SGHNT and CDR2 is YYREEE (reference sequence). Trimming pared 7 bases from V and 0 bases from J, leaving 13 bases between. The CDR3 covers 14 residues. Written as DNA, the CDR3 is TGTGCCAGCGGCCTGCAGGGAAACCAAGAGACCCAGTACTTC. It yields the protein CASGLQGNQETQYF. Full variable domain (missing parts from reference TRBV5-4 and TRBJ2-5): ETGVTQSPTHLIKTRGQQVTLRCSSQSGHNTVSWYQQALGQGPQFIFQYYREEENGRGNFPPRFSGLQFPNYSSELNVNALELDDSALYLCASGLQGNQETQYFGPGTRLLVL.

The chain is built from TRBV6-5 and TRBJ2-5; 7 bases align to TRBD2. The germline CDR1 and CDR2 sequences are MNHEY and SVGAGI. This CDR3 has 14 amino acids. Trimming cost V 6 bases and J 2 bases; bases outside gene matches: 6. The chain's CDR3 is CASRGAGSQETQYF. The CDR3 DNA is TGTGCCAGCAGAGGAGCGGGGTCACAAGAGACCCAGTACTTC.

The V gene is TRBV9, the J gene TRBJ2-3; D is unresolved. The germline V gene has CDR1 SGDLS and CDR2 YYNGEE. CDR3 length: 12 amino acids. Between the trimmed V and J ends, which lost 0 bases and 8 bases, there was a span of 7 bases. The CDR3 region is CASSVARGTQYF. CDR3 sequence (DNA): TGTGCCAGCAGCGTAGCCCGAGGTACGCAGTATTTT.

This clone was recorded once. This chain connects TRBV6-6 to TRBJ2-7; D may be TRBD2 (5 bases). Germline CDR1 reads MNHNY; CDR2 reads SVGAGI (reference sequence). V gave up 7 bases and J gave up 3 bases, with 19 bases separating them. This CDR3 comprises 15 residues. The CDR3 bases are TGTGCCAGCATCCCTGGTTTGAGGGAGAACTACGAGCAGTACTTC. Translating it yields CASIPGLRENYEQYF.

This clone came up once. The rearrangement joins TRBV10-3 to TRBJ2-1; TRBD2 aligns across 7 bases. Trimming removed 4 bases from V and 6 bases from J; junction bases left unmatched: 3. CDR3 size: 13 residues. CDR1 ENHRY and CDR2 SYGVKD come from the germline V gene. The CDR3 loop reads CAISGASGNEQFF. CDR3 sequence (DNA): TGTGCCATCAGTGGGGCTAGCGGCAATGAGCAGTTCTTC.

This chain joins TRBV19 and TRBJ1-1; no reliable D call. The germline V and J ends were trimmed by 1 base and 4 bases, with 13 bases remaining between them. CDR1 is LNHDA and CDR2 is SQIVND in the germline V gene (reference sequence). The CDR3 runs 15 residues. The CDR3 spells CASSIVQSGSTEAFF. CDR3 DNA: TGTGCCAGTAGTATAGTGCAGTCCGGGAGCACTGAAGCTTTCTTT.

The sample holds a few counts of this clone. The V call is TRBV9, the J call TRBJ1-2, with D perhaps matching TRBD1 (5 bases). The CDR3 length is 14 residues. The ends were cut back, 2 bases at V and 3 bases at J, with 11 bases in the middle. Germline CDR1 SGDLS, CDR2 YYNGEE. The CDR3 here is CASSVGRTYYGYTF. The CDR3 nucleotides read TGTGCCAGCAGCGTCGGCCGGACATACTATGGCTACACCTTC.

The sample holds one count of this clone. CDR3 nucleotide sequence: TGTGCCAGCTCTCTCTCTAATGAAAAACTGTTTTTT. Its protein is CASSLSNEKLFF. J is TRBJ1-4 and V is TRBV18; D remains unclear. V lost 6 bases and J 3 bases, leaving 5 bases between the germline ends. This CDR3 spans 12 amino acids. Germline lookup yields CDR1 KGHSH and CDR2 LQKENI.

The chain is built from TRBV30 and TRBJ2-1, with 10 bases matching TRBD2. The CDR3 covers 20 residues. Losses at the gene ends were 0 bases for V and 0 bases for J; bases not matched to a gene: 14. Germline V CDR1 and CDR2: GTSNPN, SVGIG (reference sequence). CDR3 DNA sequence: TGTGCCTGGAGTGTGGAGTATCGTCTAGCGGGGGTTCTCTCCTACAATGAGCAGTTCTTC. It yields the protein CAWSVEYRLAGVLSYNEQFF.

This chain connects TRBV6-5 to TRBJ2-1; 10 bases are shared with TRBD1. Germline V lookup: CDR1 MNHEY, CDR2 SVGAGI. The CDR3 contains 16 residues. V shed 2 bases, J shed 10 bases, and the junction held 11 bases outside the gene matches. The CDR3 DNA follows: TGTGCCAGCAGTTACGACAGGGGGCCGGGGGTTAGGGAGCAGTTCTTC. Its protein product is CASSYDRGPGVREQFF.